Listed below are T cell receptor beta chains from one sample, sequenced in a study of cytomegalovirus exposure and HLA in healthy donors. Repertoires were generated with immunoSEQ multiplex PCR, while TCRdb's copy carries only in-frame clones and drops some. Of fewer than 150,000 clones listed, 75% to 85% are singletons. Sequencing used PBMCs. These receptors originate from a female donor in good health and CMV-seropositive. Each CDR3 is given with its conserved first and last residue. The order of the fields is clone size, J gene, V gene, D gene, CDR3 protein, CDR3 DNA. The D gene is left open where the match is weak. Where a row states a size, it is once, few, many or the class of an expanded clone; other rows omit it.

few TRBJ1-1 TRBV28 . CASSFLGEGEAFF TGTGCCAGCAGTTTTCTGGGGGAGGGAGAAGCTTTCTTT
. TRBJ2-6 TRBV2 . CVLQWTVSGANVLTF TGTGTGCTCCAGTGGACAGTGTCTGGGGCCAACGTCCTGACTTTC
. TRBJ1-4 TRBV15 TRBD1 CATSRVRTGNEKLFF TGTGCCACCAGCAGAGTCCGGACAGGGAATGAAAAACTGTTTTTT
. TRBJ2-7 TRBV27 . CASSLFSGYEQYF TGTGCCAGCAGTTTATTTAGCGGCTACGAGCAGTACTTC
. TRBJ2-3 TRBV15 TRBD2 CATSRVGGITDTQYF TGTGCCACCAGCAGAGTGGGGGGGATCACAGATACGCAGTATTTT
. TRBJ2-1 TRBV28 TRBD2 CASRETSGGYNEQFF TGTGCCAGCAGGGAAACTAGCGGGGGGTACAATGAGCAGTTCTTC
. TRBJ1-5 TRBV27 TRBD1 CASRSGWGQPNQPQHF TGTGCCAGCAGGTCAGGTTGGGGACAGCCAAATCAGCCCCAGCATTTT
. TRBJ2-5 TRBV5-4 . CASSRGSETQYF TGTGCCAGCAGCCGGGGTTCAGAGACCCAGTACTTC
few TRBJ1-5 TRBV10-2 . CASSEQGNQPQHF TGCGCCAGCAGTGAACAGGGCAATCAGCCCCAGCATTTT
. TRBJ2-3 TRBV6-6 . CASSLTPLDYTQYF TGTGCCAGCAGCTTAACCCCTCTAGACTATACGCAGTATTTT
. TRBJ1-1 TRBV14 . CASSQGGNLRNTEAFF TGTGCCAGCAGCCAAGGAGGAAACCTACGGAACACTGAAGCTTTCTTT
. TRBJ2-2 TRBV6-6 . CASGSRAGVTGELFF TGTGCCAGCGGGTCGAGGGCAGGGGTGACCGGGGAGCTGTTTTTT
. TRBJ1-5 TRBV30 . CAWSIRGNQPQHF TGTGCCTGGAGTATCAGAGGGAATCAGCCCCAGCATTTT
. TRBJ1-1 TRBV7-9 . CASSPHGEATEAFF TGTGCCAGCAGCCCACACGGGGAGGCGACTGAAGCTTTCTTT
once TRBJ1-4 TRBV27 TRBD1 CASSSTGAEKLFF TGTGCCAGCAGTTCGACAGGGGCTGAAAAACTGTTTTTT
. TRBJ2-1 TRBV7-3 . CASSLIAGSNEQFF TGTGCCAGCAGCTTAATCGCAGGTAGCAATGAGCAGTTCTTC
. TRBJ2-7 TRBV6-5 TRBD1 CATWPGQGVYEQYF TGTGCCACCTGGCCGGGACAGGGGGTTTACGAGCAGTACTTC
. TRBJ2-7 TRBV30 TRBD2 CAWRGEGTSSYEQYF TGTGCCTGGAGGGGGGAGGGGACGAGCTCCTACGAGCAGTACTTC
. TRBJ2-1 TRBV7-9 . CASTLGGSYNEQFF TGTGCCAGCACCCTAGGGGGCTCCTACAATGAGCAGTTCTTC
. TRBJ1-2 TRBV7-2 TRBD1 CASSRSGTGNYGYTF TGTGCCAGCAGCAGAAGTGGGACAGGAAACTATGGCTACACCTTC
few TRBJ1-2 TRBV18 . CASSPGALGYGYTF TGTGCCAGCTCACCAGGGGCTCTCGGCTATGGCTACACCTTC
. TRBJ2-2 TRBV6-5 . CASNTGTTGELFF TGTGCCAGCAACACAGGGACCACCGGGGAGCTGTTTTTT
. TRBJ2-7 TRBV7-6 . CASSLGQFIYEQYF TGTGCCAGCAGCCTTGGACAGTTTATCTACGAGCAGTACTTC
. TRBJ2-1 TRBV10-3 TRBD2 CAISESAGLAGPYNEQFF TGTGCCATCAGTGAGTCGGCTGGCCTAGCGGGGCCGTACAATGAGCAGTTCTTC
once TRBJ1-4 TRBV7-9 . CASSLDPPPKLFF TGTGCCAGCAGCTTAGATCCCCCCCCGAAACTGTTTTTT
. TRBJ2-2 TRBV28 . CASSSVKVTTRPTGELFF TGTGCCAGCAGTTCCGTTAAGGTGACAACCCGACCCACCGGGGAGCTGTTTTTT
few TRBJ1-1 TRBV6-5 . CASRKQGMNTEAFF TGTGCCAGCAGGAAACAGGGAATGAACACTGAAGCTTTCTTT
. TRBJ1-2 TRBV6-5 . CASRGVNGQNYGYTF TGTGCCAGCAGGGGCGTCAATGGACAGAACTATGGCTACACCTTC
few TRBJ2-3 TRBV5-1 TRBD2 CASSLFLAGGRGTDTQYF TGCGCCAGCAGCTTGTTTTTAGCGGGGGGCCGGGGTACAGATACGCAGTATTTT
. TRBJ2-1 TRBV6-4 TRBD2 CASNSLAGGGTAYNEQFF TGTGCCAGCAACTCACTAGCGGGGGGCGGAACCGCCTACAATGAGCAGTTCTTC
. TRBJ2-1 TRBV30 TRBD2 CAWSVWGGGADEQFF TGTGCCTGGAGTGTATGGGGCGGGGGGGCGGATGAGCAGTTCTTC
. TRBJ2-3 TRBV5-1 . CASSGSVSSTDTQYF TGCGCCAGCAGTGGCAGCGTATCTAGCACAGATACGCAGTATTTT
. TRBJ2-1 TRBV7-2 TRBD2 CASSFEGVAGGRNEQFF TGTGCCAGCAGCTTCGAAGGGGTAGCGGGGGGGAGGAATGAGCAGTTCTTC
. TRBJ2-5 TRBV7-3 TRBD2 CASRSGGQETQYF TGTGCCAGCAGGTCGGGGGGCCAAGAGACCCAGTACTTC
. TRBJ1-1 TRBV2 . CASREVETGGEAFF TGTGCCAGCAGAGAAGTTGAGACAGGCGGTGAAGCTTTCTTT
. TRBJ2-5 TRBV6-5 TRBD2 CASSPGGGQETQYF TGTGCCAGCAGTCCGGGCGGGGGGCAAGAGACCCAGTACTTC
. TRBJ2-1 TRBV5-1 TRBD2 CASSGRGGSEQFF TGCGCCAGCAGCGGCCGGGGGGGGAGTGAGCAGTTCTTC
few TRBJ2-7 TRBV11-2 TRBD1 CASSPPDRGRGEQYF TGTGCCAGCAGCCCCCCTGACAGGGGAAGGGGCGAGCAGTACTTC
. TRBJ2-7 TRBV5-1 TRBD1 CASRTDRGYLLGLVLGEQYF TGCGCCAGCAGGACTGACAGGGGATATCTGTTAGGTCTAGTCTTGGGCGAGCAGTACTTC
. TRBJ1-6 TRBV5-1 . CASSLGGQHINSPLHF TGCGCCAGCAGCTTGGGCGGACAGCACATTAATTCACCCCTCCACTTT
. TRBJ2-7 TRBV7-3 . CASSLDSYYEQYF TGTGCCAGCAGCTTAGACAGCTACTACGAGCAGTACTTC